Shown below are 20 T cell receptor beta chains from a single sample sequenced in a study of cytomegalovirus exposure and HLA in healthy donors (dated by TCRdb to about 2017). The library was obtained by the immunoSEQ multiplex PCR assay. In TCRdb, the immuneACCESS table is reduced to in-frame sequences with V and J assigned. These tables do not hold every clone; where another copy was compared, an unresolved V gene accounts for under half, and the others remain unexplained. Recorded for this sample are 50,000 or so clones; 91% of them occurred a single time. The top ten constitute around 2.2% of the sample. The sample was PBMCs. The receptors derive from a woman under 40 in good health and CMV-seronegative.

V and J are TRBV7-9 and TRBJ1-1, with TRBD1 matching 10 bases. Trimming removed 1 base from V and 6 bases from J; junction bases left unmatched: 2. The CDR3 has 14 residues. CDR1 is SEHNR and CDR2 is FQNEAQ in the germline V gene (reference sequence). This CDR3 is CASSLGGQGAEAFF. The CDR3 nucleotides are TGTGCCAGCAGCTTAGGAGGACAGGGGGCTGAAGCTTTCTTT.

The rearrangement joins TRBV19 to TRBJ2-7; D may be TRBD2 (6 bases). CDR3 length: 14 residues. Germline V CDR1 and CDR2: LNHDA, SQIVND (reference sequence). V gave up 4 bases and J gave up 5 bases, with 15 bases separating them. DNA of the CDR3: TGTGCCAGTAGTAGTACCCCGGAGGGTGACGAGCAGTACTTC. Translating it yields CASSSTPEGDEQYF.

CDR3 amino acids: CASSATGQNNSPLHF. The CDR3 coding sequence is TGTGCCAGCAGCGCGACGGGACAGAATAATTCACCCCTCCACTTT. The chain uses TRBV27 and TRBJ1-6; 7 nucleotides match TRBD1. Germline values: CDR1 MNHEY, CDR2 SMNVEV (reference sequence). The CDR3 sequence is 15 residues long. V trimming: 6 bases; J trimming: 5 bases; junction bases outside the gene matches: 7.

This chain uses TRBV18 with TRBJ1-1; 9 bases match TRBD1. From germline, CDR1 is KGHSH and CDR2 LQKENI. Trimming removed 4 bases from V and 0 bases from J; junction bases left unmatched: 3. The CDR3 runs to 15 residues. The CDR3 DNA reads as TGTGCCAGCTCACAAGGACAGGGGATGAACACTGAAGCTTTCTTT. Translating it yields CASSQGQGMNTEAFF.

This chain links TRBV7-9 with TRBJ1-1, with D hard to call. Trimming took off 1 base at V and 2 bases at J, with 11 bases between the two ends. From germline, CDR1 is SEHNR and CDR2 FQNEAQ (reference sequence). The CDR3 is 15 residues long. The CDR3 bases are TGTGCCAGCAGCTTAGATTTGGGGAGAAACACTGAAGCTTTCTTT. Its translation is CASSLDLGRNTEAFF.

The chain joins TRBV30 to TRBJ2-2; tentatively, D is TRBD1 (7 bases). From germline, CDR1 is GTSNPN and CDR2 SVGIG (reference sequence). The CDR3 runs 13 residues. The germline V and J ends were trimmed by 3 bases and 6 bases, with 11 bases remaining between them. Here the CDR3 reads CAWRPGGPGELFF. The CDR3 coding sequence is TGTGCCTGGAGGCCAGGGGGGCCCGGGGAGCTGTTTTTT.

The J gene is TRBJ2-7, the V gene TRBV9; weak D call: TRBD2 (5 bases). Germline CDR1 is SGDLS and CDR2 is YYNGEE. Deletions cut 4 bases from V and 2 bases from J, with 22 bases between. This CDR3 spans 17 amino acids. The chain's CDR3 is CASSRDPLSGLPYEQYF. CDR3 sequence (DNA): TGTGCCAGCAGCAGAGACCCCTTAAGCGGATTACCCTACGAGCAGTACTTC.

CDR3 protein: CASSFPPGDRLYNEQFF. The DNA of the CDR3 is TGTGCCAGCAGTTTCCCCCCCGGGGACAGGTTATACAATGAGCAGTTCTTC. This rearrangement joins TRBV27 to TRBJ2-1; 8 bases fit TRBD1. Germline V lookup: CDR1 MNHEY, CDR2 SMNVEV (reference sequence). CDR3 size: 17 residues. The V gene end was trimmed by 3 bases and the J gene end by 4 bases; junction bases not matched to a gene: 11.

This clone was recorded a few times. The chain recombines TRBV27 with TRBJ2-7; 9 nucleotides match TRBD2. The CDR3 sequence is 15 residues long. Germline V gives CDR1 MNHEY, CDR2 SMNVEV (reference sequence). V lost 6 bases, J lost 1 base, and 7 bases stayed unmatched. The CDR3 here is CASSPSGTVSYEQYF. CDR3 coding DNA: TGTGCCAGCAGCCCTAGCGGGACAGTATCCTACGAGCAGTACTTC.

The gene calls are TRBV6-5 and TRBJ1-2; D is unresolved. V lost 0 bases and J 2 bases, leaving 7 bases between the germline ends. Germline V gives CDR1 MNHEY, CDR2 SVGAGI. The length of the CDR3 is 14 residues. The CDR3 sequence is CASSYSGLNYGYTF. The CDR3 DNA sequence: TGTGCCAGCAGTTACTCTGGCCTGAACTATGGCTACACCTTC.

V and J are TRBV13 and TRBJ2-1; D possibly corresponds to TRBD2 (6 bases). Trimming took off 5 bases at V and 0 bases at J, with 14 bases between the two ends. In germline, CDR1 is PRHDT, CDR2 FYEKMQ (reference sequence). The CDR3 spans 16 residues. The CDR3 sequence: CASSPTWDFSYNEQFF. CDR3 coding DNA: TGTGCCAGCAGCCCAACTTGGGACTTCTCCTACAATGAGCAGTTCTTC.

This chain uses TRBV9 with TRBJ2-2, with D tentatively TRBD1 (6 bases). Trimming pared 0 bases from V and 7 bases from J, leaving 19 bases between. The length of the CDR3 is 17 residues. CDR1 and CDR2 from the germline V gene are SGDLS and YYNGEE. This chain's CDR3 is CASSVEGETELYGELFF. The CDR3 DNA is TGTGCCAGCAGCGTAGAGGGGGAGACGGAATTGTACGGGGAGCTGTTTTTT.

This chain links TRBV28 with TRBJ1-3; tentatively, D is TRBD1 (6 bases). Germline loops: CDR1 MDHEN, CDR2 SYDVKM. The CDR3 covers 14 residues. V shed 5 bases and J shed 2 bases, with 10 bases lying between them. The CDR3: CASSTRGTGNTIYF. The CDR3 DNA reads TGTGCCAGCAGTACCAGGGGAACTGGAAACACCATATATTTT.

The V gene is TRBV7-6, the J gene TRBJ1-4, with 10 bases identical to TRBD1. The CDR3 loop spans 15 amino acids. The trim removed 5 bases at V and 7 bases at J, leaving 7 bases unmatched. Germline V CDR1 and CDR2: SGHVS, FNYEAQ. The CDR3 sequence: CASSVGQGGSEKLFF. As DNA, the CDR3 is TGTGCCAGCAGCGTAGGACAGGGGGGCAGTGAAAAACTGTTTTTT.

The CDR3 here is CASRQGLETQYF. Here the CDR3 DNA reads TGTGCCAGCAGACAGGGTTTGGAGACCCAGTACTTC. V and J are TRBV6-5 and TRBJ2-5; the D gene is possibly TRBD1 (6 bases). V was cut by 6 bases and J by 5 bases, with 10 bases left in between. The CDR3 covers 12 residues. The V gene's germline CDR1 is MNHEY and CDR2 SVGAGI.

The rearrangement links TRBV4-1 to TRBJ2-5, with a weak D call TRBD2 (6 bases). The CDR3 is made up of 17 amino acids. Trimming pared 1 base from V and 1 base from J, leaving 16 bases between. Germline V gene sequence: CDR1 MGHRA, CDR2 YSYEKL. The CDR3 sequence: CASSQGLVSGSQETQYF. In DNA form, the CDR3 reads TGCGCCAGCAGCCAAGGACTCGTTAGCGGATCCCAAGAGACCCAGTACTTC.

The chain recombines TRBV10-3 with TRBJ2-3, with D unresolved. Trimming removed 4 bases from V and 0 bases from J, with 8 bases in between. CDR1 is ENHRY and CDR2 is SYGVKD in the germline V gene. The CDR3 sequence is 14 residues long. The CDR3 here is CAISVGTSTDTQYF. The DNA of the CDR3 is TGTGCCATCAGTGTGGGCACTAGCACAGATACGCAGTATTTT.

J is TRBJ2-3 and V is TRBV27, with D uncertain. Germline-derived CDR1 and CDR2 are MNHEY and SMNVEV (reference sequence). The CDR3 consists of 14 residues. The V end was cut by 2 bases, the J end by 5 bases, with 11 bases between. The chain's CDR3 is CASSLNPVQDTQYF. CDR3 bases: TGTGCCAGCAGTTTAAATCCGGTTCAAGATACGCAGTATTTT.

The J gene is TRBJ2-1, the V gene TRBV4-3; 7 bases are shared with TRBD1. The CDR3 is 17 amino acids. Germline V gene lookup returns CDR1 LGHNA and CDR2 YSLEER. The V and J ends lost 1 base and 0 bases, in that order; junction bases with no gene match: 6. Written as DNA, the CDR3 is TGCGCCAGCAGCCAAGCCTCGACAGGGAGCTCCTACAATGAGCAGTTCTTC. Its protein product is CASSQASTGSSYNEQFF.

This chain's CDR3 is CASSYLAGGLNEQFF. In DNA form, the CDR3 reads TGTGCCAGCAGTTACTTGGCGGGAGGGCTAAATGAGCAGTTCTTC. The gene calls are TRBV6-6 and TRBJ2-1; 9 bases map to TRBD2. The germline CDR1 and CDR2 sequences are MNHNY and SVGAGI (reference sequence). Losses at the gene ends were 1 base for V and 7 bases for J; bases not matched to a gene: 5. This CDR3 contains 15 residues.